Following are 8 T cell receptor beta chains from one sample sequenced in a study of T cell responses to AZD1222 COVID-19 vaccine. TCRdb keeps only in-frame clones here, not all; method: immunoSEQ multiplex PCR. This repertoire shows about 140,000 clones, about 92% found once; its top ten account for just over 3%. Here the sequenced sample was peripheral blood, taken on day 0 of AZD1222 vaccination. These receptors all stem from an adult in good health.

This chain uses TRBV7-2 with TRBJ1-4; no firm D call. There are 15 residues in the CDR3. Trimming took 0 bases from V and 7 from J, leaving 12 bases between them. CDR1 SGHTA and CDR2 FQGNSA come from the germline V gene. In DNA, the CDR3 is TGTGCCAGCAGCTTAGCGGAAGGGTTTGCTGAAAAACTGTTTTTT. Translated: CASSLAEGFAEKLFF. The variable domain in full, with the rest retrieved from reference TRBV7-2 and TRBJ1-4, is GAGVSQSPSNKVTEKGKDVELRCDPISGHTALYWYRQSLGQGLEFLIYFQGNSAPDKSGLPSDRFSAERTGGSVSTLTIQRTQQEDSAVYLCASSLAEGFAEKLFFGSGTQLSVL.

This sequence joins TRBV15 and TRBJ1-2; the match to TRBD1 covers 8 bases. Germline V gene sequence: CDR1 LNHNV, CDR2 YYDKDF (reference sequence). This CDR3 region has 16 residues. V lost 1 base to trimming and J lost 5 bases; unmatched junction nucleotides: 9. The CDR3, as DNA: TGTGCCACCAGCAGAGGGCCAGGGGGCCTTACATATGGCTACACCTTC. Translated, it gives CATSRGPGGLTYGYTF.

Comments on this clone: In the same sample, other DNA sequences code for this CDR3. The J gene is TRBJ1-2, the V gene TRBV7-8, with a tentative D call TRBD1 (6 bases). The CDR3 has 14 amino acids. The ends were cut back, 4 bases at V and 2 bases at J, with 11 bases in the middle. Germline loops: CDR1 SGHVS, CDR2 FQNEAQ. CDR3 nucleotide sequence: TGTGCCAGCAGCTCCGGTCAGGGGAACTATGGCTACACCTTC. Translated, it gives CASSSGQGNYGYTF.

This chain links TRBV5-1 with TRBJ2-5; D possibly corresponds to TRBD1 (5 bases). Between the trimmed V and J ends, which lost 3 bases and 0 bases, there was a span of 9 bases. The length of the CDR3 is 14 residues. Germline V gene sequence: CDR1 SGHRS, CDR2 YFSETQ. The CDR3 DNA follows: TGCGCCAGCAGCTCGACAGAGTACCAAGAGACCCAGTACTTC. This codes for CASSSTEYQETQYF.

This rearrangement joins TRBV6-4 to TRBJ1-1, with TRBD1 identical over 10 bases. This CDR3 has 14 amino acids. V lost 5 bases to trimming and J lost 1 base; unmatched junction nucleotides: 1. Germline CDR1 MRHNA, CDR2 SNTAGT. As DNA, the CDR3 is TGTGCCAGCAGTAGGACAGGGGGGAACACTGAAGCTTTCTTT. Protein product: CASSRTGGNTEAFF.

CDR3 sequence reads: CASSLIRGFGNTEAFF. CDR3 bases: TGTGCCAGCAGCTTGATTAGGGGTTTTGGGAACACTGAAGCTTTCTTT. The rearrangement joins TRBV5-5 to TRBJ1-1, with a possible D match to TRBD1 (5 bases). The CDR3 length is 16 residues. In germline, CDR1 is SGHKS, CDR2 YYEKEE (reference sequence). Trimming shortened V by 1 base and J by 1 base, and 14 bases separated the two germline ends.

The chain employs TRBV6-2 or TRBV6-3 and TRBJ1-1, with D perhaps TRBD1 (5 bases). Germline V CDR1 and CDR2: MNHEY, SVGEGT. The V and J ends lost 5 bases and 1 base respectively, with 11 bases between them. The CDR3 consists of 14 residues. The CDR3 spells CASSKRTGNTEAFF. CDR3 nucleotide sequence: TGTGCCAGCAGTAAGCGTACAGGGAACACTGAAGCTTTCTTT.

The chain couples TRBV30 to TRBJ2-7; D may match TRBD1 or TRBD2 (5 bases each). V lost 3 bases to trimming and J lost 2 bases, with 11 bases between them. CDR3 length: 13 amino acids. Germline lookup yields CDR1 GTSNPN and CDR2 SVGIG (reference sequence). CDR3 DNA: TGTGCCTGGAGCAGGGAGTTTCCCTACGAGCAGTACTTC. Protein product: CAWSREFPYEQYF.